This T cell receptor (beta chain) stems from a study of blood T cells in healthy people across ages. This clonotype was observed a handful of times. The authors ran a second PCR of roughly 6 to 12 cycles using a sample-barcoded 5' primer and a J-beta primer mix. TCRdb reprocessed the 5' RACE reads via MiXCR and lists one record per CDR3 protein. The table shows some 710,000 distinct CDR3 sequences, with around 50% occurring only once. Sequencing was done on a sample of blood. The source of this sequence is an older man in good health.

CDR3 in amino acids: CSASSWDYHNEQFF. CDR3 coding DNA: TGCAGTGCTAGTTCGTGGGACTACCACAATGAGCAGTTCTTC. The chain is built from TRBV20-1 and TRBJ2-1; 7 bases are a match to TRBD2. This CDR3 has 14 residues. V was clipped by 3 bases and J by 5 bases; unmatched bases: 7. Germline V gene data show CDR1 as DFQATT and CDR2 as SNEGSKA (reference sequence).